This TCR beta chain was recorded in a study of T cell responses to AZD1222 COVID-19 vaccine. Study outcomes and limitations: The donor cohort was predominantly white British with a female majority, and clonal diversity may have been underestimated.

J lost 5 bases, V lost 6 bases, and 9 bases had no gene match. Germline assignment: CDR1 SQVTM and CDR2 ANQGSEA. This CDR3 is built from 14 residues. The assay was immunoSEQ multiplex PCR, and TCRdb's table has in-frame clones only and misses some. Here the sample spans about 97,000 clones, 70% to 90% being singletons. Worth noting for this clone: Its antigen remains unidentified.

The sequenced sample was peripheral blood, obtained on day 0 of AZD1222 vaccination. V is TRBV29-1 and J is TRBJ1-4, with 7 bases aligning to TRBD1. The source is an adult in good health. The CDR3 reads CSVSRGQPNEKLFF. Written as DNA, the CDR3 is TGCAGCGTCTCCCGGGGACAGCCGAATGAAAAACTGTTTTTT.